The 21 T cell receptor beta chains presented below share a single source sample, sequenced in a study of control samples from healthy donors and cancer patients. Only in-frame clones appear in the TCRdb table, and some are missing; sequencing was by immunoSEQ multiplex PCR. Seen here are 100,000 to 150,000 clones, around 90% observed once, and the top ten hold about 2.3%. What was sequenced was blood. The receptors come from a man between 35 and 55 years old in good health.

The rearrangement uses TRBV7-8 and TRBJ1-1; weak D call: TRBD1 (5 bases). This CDR3 has 12 residues. Germline CDR1 is SGHVS and CDR2 is FQNEAQ. The V gene lost 8 bases and the J gene lost 7 bases, with 14 bases spanning the gap. CDR3 in DNA: TGTGCCAGCGGGAGGCAGGGTAGTGAAGCTTTCTTT. Encoded protein: CASGRQGSEAFF.

V and J are TRBV6-5 and TRBJ2-1; 10 nucleotides line up with TRBD2. Germline V gene data show CDR1 as MNHEY and CDR2 as SVGAGI. The V segment lost 8 bases and the J segment 7 bases; nucleotides outside the gene matches: 8. The CDR3 spans 14 residues. The DNA for the CDR3 is TGTGCCAGCTTGAGCGGGGGGGCTGGAAATGAGCAGTTCTTC. It is translated as CASLSGGAGNEQFF.

This clone has a single count. The V and J genes are TRBV27 and TRBJ1-1, with a tentative D call TRBD1 (5 bases). Looked up from germline, CDR1 is MNHEY and CDR2 is SMNVEV (reference sequence). This CDR3 region has 15 residues. V gave up 6 bases and J gave up 3 bases, with 17 bases separating them. The CDR3 is CASSLRGGYYTEAFF. The CDR3 DNA sequence: TGTGCCAGCAGCCTAAGGGGCGGGTACTACACTGAAGCTTTCTTT.

This clone has only one observation. The chain employs TRBV25-1 and TRBJ1-6; 7 bases are a match to TRBD1. The length of the CDR3 is 14 residues. Germline V gene data show CDR1 as MGHDK and CDR2 as SYGVNS. V dropped 7 bases and J dropped 14; count of bases not matched to a gene: 14. In DNA, the CDR3 is TGTGCCAGCACCGCATCAGAGGGGGCTTTGGCCCTCCACTTT. Protein sequence: CASTASEGALALHF.

The genes are TRBV11-2 and TRBJ2-1; possible D gene TRBD1, 6 bases. Germline values: CDR1 SGHAT, CDR2 FQNNGV. The CDR3 has 13 residues. V lost 7 bases and J lost 4, with 11 bases in between. This CDR3 is CASNIGQYNEQFF. Here the CDR3 DNA reads TGTGCCAGCAATATCGGACAGTACAATGAGCAGTTCTTC.

V gene TRBV3-1 (or the pseudogene TRBV3-2) combines with J gene TRBJ1-4; D is perhaps TRBD1 (5 bases). Trimming stripped 7 bases from V and 3 bases from J, with 12 bases between. The CDR3 covers 14 residues. Germline V CDR1 and CDR2: LGHDT, YNNKEL (reference sequence). CDR3 nucleotides: TGTGCCAGCACCAGGACATTGGCTAATGAAAAACTGTTTTTT. This encodes CASTRTLANEKLFF.

The chain is built from TRBV25-1 and TRBJ2-3; D gene ambiguous. V lost 4 bases and J lost 3, with 8 bases in between. CDR1 MGHDK and CDR2 SYGVNS come from the germline V gene. The CDR3 spans 13 residues. The chain's CDR3 is CASSAPGTDTQYF. The CDR3 coding sequence is TGTGCCAGCAGTGCCCCCGGGACAGATACGCAGTATTTT.

The V call is TRBV6-4, the J call TRBJ2-1; TRBD2 aligns across 10 bases. The germline V gene has CDR1 MRHNA and CDR2 SNTAGT. V shed 4 bases, J shed 3 bases, and the junction held 0 bases outside the gene matches. This CDR3 contains 14 residues. The CDR3 bases are TGTGCCAGCAGTGCTAGCGGGGGCTACAATGAGCAGTTCTTC. It is translated as CASSASGGYNEQFF.

CDR3 DNA: TGTGCCAGCGGCAGGGGGCGAGGTACTGAAGCTTTCTTT. Its protein product is CASGRGRGTEAFF. The chain combines TRBV7-2 with TRBJ1-1; 8 bases line up with TRBD1. CDR1 SGHTA and CDR2 FQGNSA come from the germline V gene. J gave up 5 bases and V 8 bases, and 7 bases lay outside the gene matches. The CDR3 totals 13 residues.

The CDR3 nucleotides are TGCAGCGTCCACCTCGCCCCTCCGGGACGCCATTACGAGCAGTACTTC. This gives the protein CSVHLAPPGRHYEQYF. The chain carries TRBV29-1 and TRBJ2-7, with D perhaps given as TRBD1 or TRBD2 (5 bases each). With 6 bases removed from V and 4 bases from J, the gap between germline ends came to 25 bases. CDR3 length: 16 residues. Germline V gene sequence: CDR1 SQVTM, CDR2 ANQGSEA.

This sequence joins TRBV28 and TRBJ2-2, with TRBD2 matching 8 bases. The trim removed 4 bases at V and 6 bases at J, leaving 10 bases unmatched. Germline lookup yields CDR1 MDHEN and CDR2 SYDVKM. The CDR3 covers 16 residues. CDR3 sequence: CASSSPGLGGAGELFF. The CDR3 bases are TGTGCCAGCAGTTCTCCGGGACTAGGTGGGGCCGGGGAGCTGTTTTTT.

The rearrangement joins TRBV28 to TRBJ1-5; 8 bases line up with TRBD1. Germline V CDR1 and CDR2: MDHEN, SYDVKM. Losses at the gene ends were 3 bases for V and 4 bases for J; bases not matched to a gene: 8. This CDR3 is 16 amino acids long. CDR3 sequence reads: CASSFLTGGRNQPQHF. The CDR3 DNA follows: TGTGCCAGCAGTTTCCTAACAGGGGGGAGGAATCAGCCCCAGCATTTT.

V is TRBV6-5 and J is TRBJ2-7; D is perhaps TRBD1 (5 bases). The CDR3 is made up of 16 amino acids. CDR1 and CDR2 (germline): MNHEY, SVGAGI. V was clipped by 0 bases and J by 4 bases, with 16 bases between them. The CDR3 sequence is CASSYSAQGPFYEQYF. CDR3 bases: TGTGCCAGCAGTTACTCGGCCCAGGGCCCTTTTTACGAGCAGTACTTC.

Worth noting for this clone: This sample includes further DNA sequences coding for the same CDR3. This chain connects TRBV2 to TRBJ1-2; D is unclear. The V end was cut by 1 base, the J end by 4 bases, with 4 bases between. The CDR3 runs 12 residues. Germline V gene sequence: CDR1 SNHLY, CDR2 FYNNEI. CDR3 amino acids: CASSEGPYGYTF. CDR3 DNA sequence: TGTGCCAGCAGTGAAGGCCCCTATGGCTACACCTTC.

The chain carries TRBV15 and TRBJ2-7; D is undetermined. The V and J ends lost 1 base and 5 bases respectively, with 18 bases between them. In germline, CDR1 is LNHNV, CDR2 YYDKDF (reference sequence). The CDR3 is 16 amino acids. CDR3: CATSRGQQKRAHEQYF. The CDR3 DNA reads as TGTGCCACCAGCAGAGGTCAACAGAAGCGAGCGCACGAGCAGTACTTC.

The rearrangement links TRBV2 to TRBJ1-5; D remains unclear. The CDR3 sequence is 14 residues long. CDR1 is SNHLY and CDR2 is FYNNEI in the germline V gene. V was trimmed by 5 bases and J by 6 bases, leaving 14 bases between them. CDR3 amino acids: CASSSTGFGQPQHF. The CDR3 DNA reads TGTGCCAGCAGTTCGACGGGGTTTGGTCAGCCCCAGCATTTT.

This rearrangement joins TRBV9 to TRBJ2-7, with 9 bases aligning to TRBD1. In germline, CDR1 is SGDLS, CDR2 YYNGEE. The CDR3 consists of 14 residues. V lost 4 bases, J lost 2 bases, and 4 bases stayed unmatched. CDR3 in DNA: TGTGCCAGCAGCATAGGGACAGGGACCTACGAGCAGTACTTC. Translated: CASSIGTGTYEQYF. Full variable domain (rest looked up from reference TRBV9 and TRBJ2-7): DSGVTQTPKHLITATGQRVTLRCSPRSGDLSVYWYQQSLDQGLQFLIQYYNGEERAKGNILERFSAQQFPDLHSELNLSSLELGDSALYFCASSIGTGTYEQYFGPGTRLTVT.

This chain joins TRBV15 and TRBJ2-1; D gene unclear. The germline gives CDR1 LNHNV, CDR2 YYDKDF (reference sequence). V lost 5 bases, J lost 8 bases, and 19 bases lay in between. The CDR3 extends over 15 amino acids. The CDR3 protein is CATSVMAFRVYEQFF. CDR3 sequence (DNA): TGTGCCACCAGCGTTATGGCTTTTAGGGTTTATGAGCAGTTCTTC.

V is TRBV29-1 and J is TRBJ2-7, with TRBD1 matching over 9 bases. Per the germline V gene, CDR1 is SQVTM and CDR2 is ANQGSEA. Unmatched junction bases numbered 9, after V lost 5 bases and J lost 4 bases. The CDR3 spans 14 residues. CDR3 DNA: TGCAGCGTTTACCGACCTGGGACAGGGTACGAGCAGTACTTC. Protein: CSVYRPGTGYEQYF.

This chain links TRBV19 with TRBJ2-4; no definite D call. The CDR3 totals 12 residues. V lost 7 bases and J 6 bases, leaving 10 bases between the germline ends. Germline V gene data show CDR1 as LNHDA and CDR2 as SQIVND (reference sequence). CDR3 in amino acids: CASMSPLNIQYF. The CDR3 nucleotides read TGTGCCAGTATGAGTCCGTTAAACATTCAGTACTTC.

The CDR3: CASSPGTGESYEQYF. The CDR3 DNA follows: TGTGCCAGCAGCCCGGGGACAGGGGAGAGCTACGAGCAGTACTTC. The rearrangement uses TRBV5-6 and TRBJ2-7, with 10 bases aligning to TRBD1. Germline-derived CDR1 and CDR2 are SGHDT and YYEEEE. J lost 3 bases, V lost 4 bases, and 7 bases had no gene match. The CDR3 is 15 amino acids. Full variable domain (missing parts from reference TRBV5-6 and TRBJ2-7): DAGVTQSPTHLIKTRGQQVTLRCSPKSGHDTVSWYQQALGQGPQFIFQYYEEEERQRGNFPDRFSGHQFPNYSSELNVNALLLGDSALYLCASSPGTGESYEQYFGPGTRLTVT.